This TCR beta chain was sequenced in a study of graft-versus-host responses after intestinal transplantation. Study as a whole: Anti-thymocyte globulin induction, then tacrolimus and steroids for two to four years, went to all recipients. Study results and limitations: Across patients carrying graft-donor T cell macrochimerism, allografts held high graft-versus-host to host-versus-graft clonal ratios. Circulating GvH clone levels at their peak were associated with HvG declines (early post-transplant). Researchers found GvH clones in recipient marrow, and some showed up first in ileum or blood.

Worth noting for this clone: Its antigen is not known.

Germline CDR1 and CDR2: SNHLY and FYNNEI. This CDR3 region has 15 residues. V was shortened by 6 bases and J by 7 bases, with 19 bases between the two germline ends. Libraries were prepared by immunoSEQ multiplex PCR; TCRdb keeps only in-frame clonotypes and omits some of them. The repertoire has 30,000 or so clones, about 86% of them found once; the top ten carry around 20%. The chain combines TRBV2 with TRBJ2-1; a weak D match, TRBD2 (6 bases). The receptor comes from a human donor who received an intestinal transplant. Material: unstimulated CD8+ T cells sorted from spleen or lymph node cells, obtained before intestinal transplant. The DNA for the CDR3 is TGTGCCAGCAGGGTTCGGGGGACGGACTTGAATGAGCAGTTCTTC. Translated: CASRVRGTDLNEQFF.